Included here is one T cell receptor beta chain sequence, with context. No cognate antigen has been identified for it. Nothing much larger sits one base from this clone, and base qualities are not available. The sample belongs to a study of T cells in Graves' hyperthyroidism and ophthalmopathy (dated by TCRdb to between 2019 and 2020). With respect to the entire study: Peripheral blood was collected at initial diagnosis, before any treatment. The roughly 100 discovery patients were divided at random into training and test sets in a 7:3 ratio. After blood sampling, hyperthyroidism patients were treated with methimazole at a starting dose of 30 mg daily, and ophthalmopathy patients were treated with high-dose intravenous methylprednisolone. In addition, the study compared T-cell repertoires in thyroid tissue and in blood from five to seven Graves' hyperthyroidism patients. An independent validation cohort of fewer than 20 hyperthyroidism patients and more than 15 patients who later progressed to ophthalmopathy tested prospective prediction of ophthalmopathy. TCR V-J signatures able to tell the groups apart were searched for in a discovery cohort of 95 to 100 patients, of whom more than 40 had Graves' ophthalmopathy and 57 had stable Graves' hyperthyroidism. TCR Vbeta CDR3 sequencing of some 140 peripheral blood samples (43 ophthalmopathy, 75 to 85 hyperthyroidism and 17 progressor patients) is reported in the paper.

TCR beta CDR3 regions were amplified from RNA transcripts. The TCR CDR3 was subjected to a first round of RT-PCR using the HTBI primer set and the Qiagen OneStep RT-PCR kit. A second multiplex PCR round built the libraries, followed by size selection and purification. Paired-end sequencing of the libraries was performed with 100 bp reads on an Illumina HiSeq2000. The paper's data handling went like this. Raw data were processed with SOAPnuke, discarding reads with adapters, uncalled bases, mean Phred below 15, or no exact constant-primer or identifier match. COPE v1.2.5 was used to merge high-quality paired reads, and clonotypes were defined as unique nucleotide sequences. MiTCR v1.1 was used to align the clonotypes against IMGT TRBV, TRBD and TRBJ reference segments. The analysis included only V-J combinations with a frequency above 0.0001, which together covered 99% to 99.2% of the repertoires. The TCS score was defined as the ratio of F50 (clonal expansion) to E x V (chaos), calculated using BLOSUM62-based TCRdist between CDR3 peptides within each V-J. Welch's t-statistics and random forest reduced 514 V-J features to fewer than 15, which were used in a naive Bayes classifier (R e1071). Clones were called with MiXCR by TCRdb after fastp trimmed the public reads at Q25, and only in-frame beta chains were retained. Rows with a matching CDR3 protein are joined into one entry that keeps the most common DNA and genes. The V and J calls reflect TCRdb's pipeline rather than the authors' work. In all, the sample holds under 450,000 distinct CDR3 sequences, and approximately 18% of those were seen once. The biggest ten clones account for around a third of the sample.

Hyperthyroidism patients were newly diagnosed, had a disease duration of under 2 months, and were aged 18 to 65 years. The study excluded patients with uncontrolled infections, other autoimmune diseases, pregnancy or lactation. Diagnoses were based on clinical symptoms, serum thyroxine and TRAb, thyroid ultrasound and orbital computed tomography. For progressor patients, blood was drawn at the first diagnosis of hyperthyroidism, before any ophthalmopathy symptoms had appeared. Ficoll-Paque density gradient centrifugation was used to isolate PBMCs from around 9.1 ml of fresh peripheral blood. Progressor patients were initially diagnosed with Graves' hyperthyroidism and developed ophthalmopathy during follow-up. Total RNA was extracted using Trizol reagent, and RNA quality was assessed on an Agilent 2100 Bioanalyzer. Broader findings and caveats from the paper: Most expanded thyroid clonotypes (frequency above 0.001) were also found in blood, which suggests that blood repertoires may mirror thyroid immune responses. In validation, the model predicted progression to ophthalmopathy a median of 6.5 months before onset, with over 55% sensitivity and just under 75% specificity. A model built on a 13 V-J signature distinguished ophthalmopathy from stable hyperthyroidism, reaching about 88% sensitivity and approximately 81% specificity in cross-validation and 80%/75% in testing. No statistical method was used to fix the sample size in advance, and group allocation was not hidden from the investigators.

Sequences were obtained from blood. The sequence derives from a woman aged 25 to 39 with Graves' hyperthyroidism that later progressed to Graves' ophthalmopathy.

CDR3 loop: CASSAPGGAAFF. The DNA is TGTGCCAGCAGCGCCCCAGGGGGTGCAGCTTTCTTT. The V and J genes are TRBV7-9 and TRBJ1-1; TRBD1 matches 7 bases in the middle. From the germline V gene (reference sequence), CDR1 is SEHNR and CDR2 is FQNEAQ. V lost 5 bases and J lost 10 bases, and the count of bases not matched to a germline gene is 7. The CDR3, cysteine through phenylalanine, is 12 amino acids long. CDR3 DNA is the only sequence kept; it has 36 bases, read in frame from the first base.